One T cell receptor (beta chain) is described in this entry. What it recognizes is unknown. The record originates from a study of cytomegalovirus exposure and HLA in healthy donors. Study-wide context: As an earlier analysis found, around 200 million T cells yielded fewer than 130 million unique TCR beta sequences.

The study's findings and limits: The classifier reportedly diagnosed cytomegalovirus status with high sensitivity and specificity.

Primers for the PCR totalled 60 Vbeta and 13 Jbeta. Here immunoSEQ multiplex PCR was the method, and the copy in TCRdb shows in-frame clones only, minus some. The table includes some 150,000 clones, approximately 80% detected once. The germline V gene has CDR1 LGHNA and CDR2 YNFKEQ. V gave up 1 base and J gave up 6 bases, with 10 bases separating them. CDR3 size: 13 residues. This clonotype was obtained from a man aged 30 to 39 in good health and CMV-seropositive. Specimen: PBMCs. J is TRBJ2-7 and V is TRBV4-2; D perhaps matches TRBD2 (5 bases). This chain's CDR3 is CASSQVSSPEQYF. The CDR3 bases are TGTGCCAGCAGCCAAGTTTCTAGCCCCGAGCAGTACTTC.